This T cell receptor (beta chain) was observed in a study of blood T cell repertoires in COVID-19. Study at large: The cDNA or gDNA used as material had been derived from T cells, B-cell-depleted T cells, or PBMCs.

This CDR3 contains 13 residues. Trimming took 4 bases from V and 2 from J, leaving 8 bases between them. Original methodology: Amplification with reference gene primers provided the estimates of nucleated cell counts. Libraries were prepared by immunoSEQ multiplex PCR; TCRdb keeps only in-frame clonotypes and omits some of them. V and J calls and clone size are those listed in that table; D and trimming were worked out from the DNA. This table holds over 60,000 clones, around 80% found once. The sample comprised peripheral blood. The source is a human donor in a cohort sampled during active COVID-19. V is TRBV12-3 or TRBV12-4 and J is TRBJ1-1, with D unclear. The CDR3 sequence is CASSYGENTEAFF. In nucleotides, the CDR3 is TGTGCCAGCAGTTACGGGGAAAACACTGAAGCTTTCTTT.